Following are 29 T cell receptor beta chains from one sample sequenced in a study of cytomegalovirus exposure and HLA in healthy donors. Amplification used 60 Vbeta primers and 13 Jbeta primers. The repertoire was sequenced with immunoSEQ multiplex PCR; TCRdb's copy has only in-frame clones and lacks some. Of some 130,000 clones listed, 77% were seen once; the top ten hold 4.2%. The sequenced material came from PBMCs. The receptor set was obtained from a male donor in good health and CMV-seropositive.

This clone was recorded once. This chain links TRBV5-1 with TRBJ1-1; 10 bases align to TRBD1. The trim removed 4 bases at V and 3 bases at J, leaving 9 bases unmatched. The germline CDR1 and CDR2 sequences are SGHRS and YFSETQ. This CDR3 is 16 amino acids long. This CDR3 is CASSHGTGVMDTEAFF. The CDR3 DNA sequence: TGCGCCAGCAGCCACGGGACAGGGGTTATGGACACTGAAGCTTTCTTT.

The chain links TRBV7-8 to TRBJ2-5; perhaps TRBD2 as D (5 bases). This CDR3 is built from 13 residues. The germline V and J ends were trimmed by 5 bases and 5 bases, with 12 bases remaining between them. Germline lookup yields CDR1 SGHVS and CDR2 FQNEAQ. CDR3 protein: CASSILLGETQYF. The CDR3 bases are TGTGCCAGCAGCATCCTACTAGGGGAGACCCAGTACTTC.

CDR3: CASRGLTSGTTDTQYF. Written as DNA, the CDR3 is TGTGCCAGCAGGGGACTGACTAGCGGGACCACAGATACGCAGTATTTT. The genes are TRBV2 and TRBJ2-3, with TRBD2 identical over 11 bases. The CDR3 covers 16 residues. The germline gives CDR1 SNHLY, CDR2 FYNNEI. The J segment lost 2 bases and the V segment lost 6 bases, leaving 7 bases of the junction unmatched.

This clone was recorded a few times. V usage is TRBV29-1 and J usage is TRBJ2-5; no definite D call. V lost 8 bases and J lost 5, with 12 bases in between. The CDR3 length is 11 residues. The germline V gene has CDR1 SQVTM and CDR2 ANQGSEA. The CDR3 nucleotides are TGCAGCATTTTGCTCGGGGAGACCCAGTACTTC. It codes for CSILLGETQYF.

The rearrangement joins TRBV5-6 to TRBJ1-1; 7 bases are a match to TRBD1. This CDR3 has 13 residues. Germline V gene lookup returns CDR1 SGHDT and CDR2 YYEEEE. The V and J ends lost 4 bases and 5 bases, in that order; junction bases with no gene match: 5. The CDR3 region has the DNA TGTGCCAGCAGCCAGACAGGGAGGACTGAAGCTTTCTTT. Residues: CASSQTGRTEAFF.

J is TRBJ1-1 and V is TRBV28, with a tentative D call TRBD1 (5 bases). V lost 1 base and J 7 bases, leaving 10 bases between the germline ends. CDR1 MDHEN and CDR2 SYDVKM come from the germline V gene. This CDR3 is built from 13 residues. As DNA, the CDR3 is TGTGCCAGCAGTTTATCGGGGGAATTTGAAGCTTTCTTT. Protein sequence: CASSLSGEFEAFF.

The V gene is TRBV15, the J gene TRBJ2-3; 7 positions match TRBD2. The germline gives CDR1 LNHNV, CDR2 YYDKDF (reference sequence). The length of the CDR3 is 16 residues. Trimming took 0 bases from V and 5 from J; bases not matched to a gene: 8. The CDR3 DNA reads as TGTGCCACCAGCAGAGATAGGGCGGGAGTGGGAGATACGCAGTATTTT. This translates into CATSRDRAGVGDTQYF.

The gene calls are TRBV5-1 and TRBJ2-1; 10 bases match TRBD2. After removal of 0 bases from V and 0 bases from J, the junction contained 3 bases not matched to a gene. The CDR3 is 17 residues long. The germline V gene encodes CDR1 SGHRS and CDR2 YFSETQ. The DNA of the CDR3 is TGCGCCAGCAGCTTGGATCCTAGCGGGAGCTCCTACAATGAGCAGTTCTTC. Translating gives CASSLDPSGSSYNEQFF.

The genes are TRBV9 and TRBJ1-2; D not resolved. From germline, CDR1 is SGDLS and CDR2 YYNGEE. The V and J ends lost 0 bases and 0 bases respectively, with 6 bases between them. The CDR3 has 14 amino acids. DNA of the CDR3: TGTGCCAGCAGCGTAGGGGGAGCTAACTATGGCTACACCTTC. It codes for CASSVGGANYGYTF.

The rearrangement joins TRBV29-1 to TRBJ2-2, with D possibly matching TRBD1 (6 bases). V was clipped by 6 bases and J by 1 base, with 15 bases between them. Germline-derived CDR1 and CDR2 are SQVTM and ANQGSEA. The length of the CDR3 is 15 residues. CDR3 DNA sequence: TGCAGCGTAGGAGACAGGCGTGGGAACACCGGGGAGCTGTTTTTT. It encodes CSVGDRRGNTGELFF.

Of note for this clone: A read error may account for a junction end that differs from germline. The chain combines TRBV6-5 with TRBJ1-1; D unclear. CDR1 MNHEY and CDR2 SVGAGI come from the germline V gene. CDR3 size: 8 residues. CDR3 loop: CASSSFSF. CDR3 bases: TGTGCCAGCAGCTCCTTCAGCTTT.

The chain carries TRBV5-1 and TRBJ2-2; 13 bases map to TRBD2. Germline loops: CDR1 SGHRS, CDR2 YFSETQ. The trim removed 4 bases at V and 5 bases at J, leaving 8 bases unmatched. The CDR3 totals 17 residues. This CDR3 reads CASSAGTSGIGTGELFF. For the CDR3, the DNA is TGCGCCAGCAGCGCCGGGACTAGCGGGATAGGGACCGGGGAGCTGTTTTTT.

The V call is TRBV25-1, the J call TRBJ1-6; D not resolved. CDR3 size: 16 residues. Trimming took off 6 bases at V and 3 bases at J, with 15 bases between the two ends. Germline lookup yields CDR1 MGHDK and CDR2 SYGVNS. Here the CDR3 DNA reads TGTGCCAGCAGCGCTTTGGGAGGTCTCTATAATTCACCCCTCCACTTT. It is translated as CASSALGGLYNSPLHF. Full variable domain (remainder filled in from reference TRBV25-1 and TRBJ1-6): EADIYQTPRYLVIGTGKKITLECSQTMGHDKMYWYQQDPGMELHLIHYSYGVNSTEKGDLSSESTVSRIRTEHFPLTLESARPSHTSQYLCASSALGGLYNSPLHFGNGTRLTVT.

A remark on this clone: The same CDR3 also results from other DNA sequences found in this sample. The V call is TRBV29-1, the J call TRBJ2-1; D gene uncertain. V lost 1 base and J 2 bases, leaving 12 bases between the germline ends. The CDR3 runs to 15 residues. The germline CDR1 and CDR2 sequences are SQVTM and ANQGSEA. The chain's CDR3 is CSVEGGVAAYNEQFF. The DNA for the CDR3 is TGCAGCGTTGAAGGAGGTGTGGCCGCCTACAATGAGCAGTTCTTC.

Concerning this clone itself: A read error may account for a junction end that differs from germline. The gene calls are TRBV19 and TRBJ2-4; 7 bases line up with TRBD1. Germline V gene lookup returns CDR1 LNHDA and CDR2 SQIVND (reference sequence). The CDR3 length is 15 residues. The CDR3 nucleotides read TGTGCCAGTAGTATTATCAGGGGACAGAAAAACAGTCAGTACTTC. Translated: CASSIIRGQKNSQYF.

V and J are TRBV9 and TRBJ2-2; D gene ambiguous. Trimming cost V 6 bases and J 1 base, with 10 bases left between them. Looked up from germline, CDR1 is SGDLS and CDR2 is YYNGEE. The CDR3 is made up of 14 amino acids. The CDR3 DNA reads TGTGCCAGCACCCCGCCAGGGAACACCGGGGAGCTGTTTTTT. Translated, it gives CASTPPGNTGELFF.

The chain carries TRBV19 and TRBJ1-2, with D possibly being TRBD1 (5 bases). The V end was cut by 7 bases, the J end by 4 bases, with 19 bases between. Germline CDR1 LNHDA, CDR2 SQIVND (reference sequence). This CDR3 is 15 amino acids long. Written as DNA, the CDR3 is TGTGCCAGTATCCGTGGGGGGTTGCCGTCCTATGGCTACACCTTC. Translation: CASIRGGLPSYGYTF. Complete variable domain (other parts from reference TRBV19 and TRBJ1-2): DGGITQSPKYLFRKEGQNVTLSCEQNLNHDAMYWYRQDPGQGLRLIYYSQIVNDFQKGDIAEGYSVSREKKESFPLTVTSAQKNPTAFYLCASIRGGLPSYGYTFGSGTRLTVV.

This clone was picked up a small number of times. The V call is TRBV19, the J call TRBJ1-1, with a tentative D call TRBD1 (6 bases). CDR1 LNHDA and CDR2 SQIVND come from the germline V gene (reference sequence). The V end was cut by 2 bases, the J end by 4 bases, with 11 bases between. This CDR3 spans 14 amino acids. The CDR3 reads CASSILQGSTEAFF. CDR3 nucleotides: TGTGCCAGTAGTATATTACAGGGTAGCACTGAAGCTTTCTTT.

The chain combines TRBV5-1 with TRBJ1-2, with D possibly being TRBD1 (6 bases). Trimming shortened V by 4 bases and J by 4 bases, and 14 bases separated the two germline ends. The CDR3 contains 14 residues. Germline assignment: CDR1 SGHRS and CDR2 YFSETQ. Written as DNA, the CDR3 is TGCGCCAGCAGCGCTAACAGGGAGGGCTATGGCTACACCTTC. This encodes CASSANREGYGYTF.

The sample holds a few counts of this clone. The chain has TRBV28 and TRBJ2-7; D uncertain. Germline CDR1 and CDR2: MDHEN and SYDVKM. Trimming stripped 3 bases from V and 2 bases from J, with 8 bases between. The CDR3 has 13 amino acids. The CDR3 protein is CASSFKLPYEQYF. CDR3 in DNA: TGTGCCAGCAGTTTTAAGCTACCCTACGAGCAGTACTTC.

In this sample, this clone turned up once. The genes are TRBV28 and TRBJ2-3, with TRBD2 as a possible D gene (7 bases). Germline V CDR1 and CDR2: MDHEN, SYDVKM. Between the trimmed V and J ends, which lost 8 bases and 7 bases, there was a span of 19 bases. The CDR3 spans 14 residues. CDR3 loop: CASSVGGRPYTQYF. The DNA for the CDR3 is TGTGCCAGCTCTGTGGGGGGGCGGCCCTATACGCAGTATTTT.

J is TRBJ2-5 and V is TRBV2, with 8 nucleotides matching TRBD1. The ends lost 6 bases at V and 2 bases at J; junction bases unmatched: 2. In germline, CDR1 is SNHLY, CDR2 FYNNEI. This CDR3 is 13 amino acids long. CDR3 amino acids: CASRRDRQETQYF. Written as DNA, the CDR3 is TGTGCCAGCAGAAGGGACAGGCAAGAGACCCAGTACTTC.

V and J are TRBV27 and TRBJ2-1; TRBD2 matches 12 bases. The CDR3 runs to 17 residues. J lost 1 base, V lost 4 bases, and 5 bases had no gene match. The V gene's germline CDR1 is MNHEY and CDR2 SMNVEV (reference sequence). CDR3 region: CASSYLTSGSSYNEQFF. CDR3 DNA sequence: TGTGCCAGCAGTTACCTGACTAGCGGGAGTTCCTACAATGAGCAGTTCTTC.

The sample holds a few counts of this clone. The chain uses TRBV10-3 and TRBJ1-1; D may be TRBD1 (5 bases). V lost 3 bases and J 1 base, leaving 12 bases between the germline ends. Germline V gene lookup returns CDR1 ENHRY and CDR2 SYGVKD. CDR3 size: 15 residues. CDR3 residues: CAISDPGGTNTEAFF. CDR3 DNA: TGTGCCATCAGTGACCCTGGGGGGACGAACACTGAAGCTTTCTTT.

The chain couples TRBV27 to TRBJ2-7; D might be TRBD1 (5 bases). V shed 2 bases and J shed 3 bases, with 11 bases lying between them. Germline V gene sequence: CDR1 MNHEY, CDR2 SMNVEV (reference sequence). The CDR3 sequence is 14 residues long. The CDR3 is CASSLSQGNYEQYF. DNA of the CDR3: TGTGCCAGCAGTTTAAGCCAGGGAAACTACGAGCAGTACTTC.

The chain joins TRBV12-5 to TRBJ2-2; TRBD1 agrees at 8 bases. The V segment lost 3 bases and the J segment 4 bases; nucleotides outside the gene matches: 4. CDR3 length: 15 amino acids. Germline CDR1 is LGHNT and CDR2 is FRNRAP. Here the CDR3 reads CASGFDQGATGELFF. CDR3 DNA: TGTGCTAGTGGTTTCGACCAGGGGGCCACCGGGGAGCTGTTTTTT.

CDR3 DNA sequence: TGTGCCAGCAGCACCAGTAATTCACCCCTCCACTTT. Translated: CASSTSNSPLHF. The rearrangement links TRBV27 to TRBJ1-6; no clear D gene. V was shortened by 6 bases and J by 6 bases, with 6 bases between the two germline ends. This CDR3 has 12 amino acids. Germline values: CDR1 MNHEY, CDR2 SMNVEV (reference sequence).

There are a few counts of this clone. V and J are TRBV6-5 and TRBJ2-3; 11 nucleotides agree with TRBD2. The J segment lost 4 bases and the V segment lost 6 bases, leaving 6 bases of the junction unmatched. This CDR3 is built from 15 residues. CDR1 is MNHEY and CDR2 is SVGAGI in the germline V gene. The CDR3 spells CASSPLAGEADTQYF. The CDR3 region has the DNA TGTGCCAGCAGCCCACTAGCGGGAGAGGCAGATACGCAGTATTTT.

The chain uses TRBV6-6 and TRBJ1-6; no clear D gene. Germline CDR1 and CDR2: MNHNY and SVGAGI (reference sequence). The CDR3 totals 12 residues. Trimming took 8 bases from V and 6 from J, leaving 8 bases between them. As DNA, the CDR3 is TGTGCCAGCGCCCCGGGTAATTCACCCCTCCACTTT. Protein: CASAPGNSPLHF.